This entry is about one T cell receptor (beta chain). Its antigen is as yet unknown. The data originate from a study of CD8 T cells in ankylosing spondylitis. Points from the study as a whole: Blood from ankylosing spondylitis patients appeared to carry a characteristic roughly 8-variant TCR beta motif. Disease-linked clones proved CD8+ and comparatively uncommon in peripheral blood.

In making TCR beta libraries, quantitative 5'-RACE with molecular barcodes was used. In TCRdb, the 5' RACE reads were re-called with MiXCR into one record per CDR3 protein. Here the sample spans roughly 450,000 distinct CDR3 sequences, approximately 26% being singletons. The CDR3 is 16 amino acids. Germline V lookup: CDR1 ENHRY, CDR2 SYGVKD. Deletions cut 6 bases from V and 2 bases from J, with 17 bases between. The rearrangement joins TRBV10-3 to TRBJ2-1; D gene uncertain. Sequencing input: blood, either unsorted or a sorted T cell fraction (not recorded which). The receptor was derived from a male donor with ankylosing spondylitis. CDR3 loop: CAISPGPSSAYNEQFF. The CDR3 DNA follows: TGTGCCATCAGCCCCGGACCCTCCTCAGCCTACAATGAGCAGTTCTTC.